Each of the 16 T cell receptor beta chains below was sequenced from the same sample in a study of beta chain features in type 1 diabetes. The sequenced template was cDNA made from the entire isolated RNA. The method was immunoSEQ multiplex PCR; TCRdb's version includes in-frame clones alone and lacks a portion of them. Of under 900,000 clones in the sample, 15% to 20% were seen once. Source material: naive CD4+ T cells from blood. The receptor source for this set is a woman aged 18-35 years in good health.

The chain combines TRBV7-2 with TRBJ2-1; D possibly corresponds to TRBD2 (7 bases). V lost 6 bases and J lost 5, with 17 bases in between. The CDR3 consists of 15 residues. CDR1 and CDR2 (germline): SGHTA, FQGNSA. CDR3 region: CASREGGSWNNEQFF. Written as DNA, the CDR3 is TGTGCCAGCAGGGAGGGGGGGAGTTGGAACAATGAGCAGTTCTTC.

CDR3 region: CASSRGQFNQPQHF. CDR3 DNA: TGTGCCAGCAGCCGGGGACAGTTCAATCAGCCCCAGCATTTT. The V call is TRBV5-6, the J call TRBJ1-5; 7 bases line up with TRBD1. The CDR3 consists of 14 residues. The J segment lost 3 bases and the V segment lost 4 bases, leaving 4 bases of the junction unmatched. Germline V gives CDR1 SGHDT, CDR2 YYEEEE.

This chain joins TRBV11-2 and TRBJ2-2; unclear D gene. This CDR3 has 13 residues. Germline V gene data show CDR1 as SGHAT and CDR2 as FQNNGV. The V end lost 4 bases, the J end lost 7 bases, and 10 bases lay between the germline ends. The CDR3 DNA sequence: TGTGCCAGCAGCTCTAAGGGTGACGGGGAGCTGTTTTTT. This gives the protein CASSSKGDGELFF.

This chain uses TRBV7-2 with TRBJ2-7; TRBD2 is a possible D gene (6 bases). The ends were cut back, 6 bases at V and 4 bases at J, with 19 bases in the middle. CDR3 size: 15 residues. CDR1 and CDR2 (germline): SGHTA, FQGNSA. The DNA of the CDR3 is TGTGCCAGCAGAAAAAGCCACGGGAGAGGTTACGAGCAGTACTTC. Amino acids: CASRKSHGRGYEQYF.

This clone was seen a handful of times. The rearrangement joins TRBV4-2 to TRBJ2-5; no firm D call. TRBJ2-7 matches the DNA end more closely, so the J call is doubtful. The CDR3 length is 14 residues. In germline, CDR1 is LGHNA, CDR2 YNFKEQ. Written as DNA, the CDR3 is TGTGCCAGCAGCCAAGATCTGTCCTCCTACGAGCAGTACTTC. Translation: CASSQDLSSYEQYF.

V usage is TRBV18 and J usage is TRBJ2-7; D is possibly TRBD2 (5 bases). The length of the CDR3 is 15 residues. The V and J ends lost 3 bases and 2 bases respectively, with 14 bases between them. Germline lookup yields CDR1 KGHSH and CDR2 LQKENI. CDR3 protein: CASSPQYGNPYEQYF. The CDR3 nucleotides read TGTGCCAGCTCACCTCAATACGGGAACCCCTACGAGCAGTACTTC.

V and J are TRBV14 and TRBJ2-5; 7 bases align to TRBD2. V gave up 5 bases and J gave up 1 base; unmatched junction bases: 13. This CDR3 contains 17 residues. CDR1 SGHDN and CDR2 FVKESK come from the germline V gene. In DNA, the CDR3 is TGTGCCAGCAGCTCCTACCGGCGCGGGGGACTCCAAGAGACCCAGTACTTC. Its translation is CASSSYRRGGLQETQYF.

The gene calls are TRBV30 and TRBJ2-1; 10 nucleotides agree with TRBD2. The CDR3 consists of 13 residues. In germline, CDR1 is GTSNPN, CDR2 SVGIG (reference sequence). Trimming at V came to 3 bases and at J to 8 bases, leaving 4 bases not matched to a gene. The CDR3 sequence is CAWRLAGVYEQFF. The CDR3 DNA reads as TGTGCCTGGAGGCTAGCGGGAGTGTATGAGCAGTTCTTC.

The chain combines TRBV28 with TRBJ2-1; no clear D gene. There are 12 residues in the CDR3. CDR1 and CDR2 (germline): MDHEN, SYDVKM. V was clipped by 6 bases and J by 9 bases, with 12 bases between them. The CDR3 region is CASSSRWFEQFF. In DNA form, the CDR3 reads TGTGCCAGCAGCTCCCGTTGGTTTGAGCAGTTCTTC.

The genes are TRBV27 and TRBJ2-3; D gene uncertain. V was pared by 4 bases and J by 4 bases, with 6 bases between. Germline lookup yields CDR1 MNHEY and CDR2 SMNVEV (reference sequence). The CDR3 has 12 amino acids. CDR3 sequence reads: CASSSPPDTQYF. CDR3 nucleotides: TGTGCCAGCAGTTCCCCCCCAGATACGCAGTATTTT.

V and J are TRBV7-2 and TRBJ2-1; 10 bases match TRBD2. The CDR3 length is 17 residues. Germline trimming cut 0 bases from V and 4 bases from J; bases unmatched to any gene: 6. Germline V gene sequence: CDR1 SGHTA, CDR2 FQGNSA. The CDR3 bases are TGTGCCAGCAGCTTAGCGCACCTAGCGGGGGTGTACAATGAGCAGTTCTTC. Translating it yields CASSLAHLAGVYNEQFF.

The V gene is TRBV5-6, the J gene TRBJ1-1, with D hard to call. CDR1 SGHDT and CDR2 YYEEEE come from the germline V gene. The length of the CDR3 is 12 residues. The V gene lost 4 bases and the J gene lost 5 bases, with 9 bases spanning the gap. CDR3 residues: CASSDDGTEAFF. As DNA, the CDR3 is TGTGCCAGCAGCGATGATGGGACTGAAGCTTTCTTT.

The chain couples TRBV28 to TRBJ1-2; no reliable D call. CDR3 length equals 12 residues. CDR1 is MDHEN and CDR2 is SYDVKM in the germline V gene. V gave up 6 bases and J gave up 7 bases, with 12 bases separating them. CDR3 protein: CASSNDRAGYTF. The CDR3 bases are TGTGCCAGCAGCAATGATAGGGCTGGCTACACCTTC.

This chain joins TRBV23-1 and TRBJ2-3, with a tentative D call TRBD1 (6 bases). TRBV23-1 is an ORF, and what it does is uncertain. Trimming took off 0 bases at V and 0 bases at J, with 16 bases between the two ends. The CDR3 is 18 amino acids. CDR3 sequence: CASSQSIRRGGSTDTQYF. DNA of the CDR3: TGCGCCAGCAGTCAATCCATCCGAAGAGGGGGAAGCACAGATACGCAGTATTTT.

V and J are TRBV6-5 and TRBJ2-7; D remains ambiguous. The CDR3 consists of 14 residues. V was shortened by 2 bases and J by 1 base, with 9 bases between the two germline ends. Germline-derived CDR1 and CDR2 are MNHEY and SVGAGI. In DNA, the CDR3 is TGTGCCAGCAGTTACCAAGGCGGTTCCTACGAGCAGTACTTC. Translating gives CASSYQGGSYEQYF.

This chain connects TRBV25-1 to TRBJ2-7; 13 bases fit TRBD2. The J segment lost 7 bases and the V segment lost 4 bases, leaving 10 bases of the junction unmatched. Germline loops: CDR1 MGHDK, CDR2 SYGVNS. CDR3 length: 16 residues. CDR3 DNA sequence: TGTGCCAGCAGTGTCCACCGGGGACTAGCGGGAAGAGAGCAGTACTTC. Its protein product is CASSVHRGLAGREQYF.